This passage covers 28 T cell receptor beta chains from one sample sequenced in a study of blood T cell repertoires in COVID-19. Clones were read by immunoSEQ multiplex PCR, and TCRdb kept only the in-frame ones, dropping some. The sample holds about 150,000 clones, 65% to 85% seen once. The specimen was peripheral blood. The receptors stem from a man aged 65 to 85 with active or convalescent COVID-19.

The rearrangement uses TRBV28 and TRBJ2-1; 10 positions match TRBD2. The CDR3 is 16 residues long. In germline, CDR1 is MDHEN, CDR2 SYDVKM. V dropped 4 bases and J dropped 10; count of bases not matched to a gene: 13. This CDR3 is CASSSPRQREGREQFF. The CDR3 DNA reads as TGTGCCAGCAGTTCCCCTCGGCAGCGGGAGGGCCGGGAGCAGTTCTTC. The full variable domain, its missing parts supplied by reference TRBV28 and TRBJ2-1, is DVKVTQSSRYLVKRTGEKVFLECVQDMDHENMFWYRQDPGLGLRLIYFSYDVKMKEKGDIPEGYSVSREKKERFSLILESASTNQTSMYLCASSSPRQREGREQFFGPGTRLTVL.

V gene TRBV28 combines with J gene TRBJ2-7; D might be TRBD2 (7 bases). The CDR3 is 15 residues long. Between the trimmed V and J ends, which lost 5 bases and 0 bases, there was a span of 14 bases. Germline V lookup: CDR1 MDHEN, CDR2 SYDVKM. The CDR3 reads CASSGGGHPSYEQYF. CDR3 DNA sequence: TGTGCCAGCAGTGGGGGGGGCCACCCCTCCTACGAGCAGTACTTC.

The chain links TRBV12-3 or TRBV12-4 to TRBJ1-5; D not certain. The CDR3 has 11 amino acids. V dropped 1 base and J dropped 11 bases, with 6 bases sitting between them. The CDR3 loop reads CASSLDGSQHF. CDR3 DNA sequence: TGTGCCAGCAGTTTAGACGGGTCCCAGCATTTT.

This clone occurred a few times. The chain has TRBV6-2 or TRBV6-3 and TRBJ2-1; 8 nucleotides line up with TRBD2. V trimming: 6 bases; J trimming: 7 bases; junction bases outside the gene matches: 11. Per the germline V gene, CDR1 is MNHEY and CDR2 is SVGEGT. CDR3 length equals 15 residues. The CDR3, as DNA: TGTGCCAGCAGCCTCGGGGGGGTGGGTCGGAATGAGCAGTTCTTC. It specifies CASSLGGVGRNEQFF.

The chain uses TRBV6-2 or TRBV6-3 and TRBJ1-5, with 8 bases lining up with TRBD1. Germline assignment: CDR1 MNHEY and CDR2 SVGEGT. The CDR3 covers 15 residues. The J segment lost 7 bases and the V segment lost 5 bases, leaving 10 bases of the junction unmatched. The CDR3 region is CASSNRTGRMQPQHF. The CDR3 nucleotides are TGTGCCAGCAGTAATCGGACAGGGCGAATGCAGCCCCAGCATTTT.

The chain uses TRBV6-4 and TRBJ2-2; 7 nucleotides line up with TRBD1. The CDR3 spans 14 residues. Germline CDR1 reads MRHNA; CDR2 reads SNTAGT. V trimming: 7 bases; J trimming: 3 bases; junction bases outside the gene matches: 5. The CDR3 DNA follows: TGTGCCAGCAATCTCACAGGGGACACCGGGGAGCTGTTTTTT. Its translation is CASNLTGDTGELFF.

Concerning this clone: Other DNA sequences in the same sample also yield this CDR3. This chain connects TRBV9 to TRBJ1-5; no firm D call. CDR3 size: 13 residues. Germline lookup yields CDR1 SGDLS and CDR2 YYNGEE. Trimming removed 0 bases at V and 3 bases at J, with 4 bases between. CDR3 DNA sequence: TGTGCCAGCAGCGTAGACATCAATCAGCCCCAGCATTTT. Protein product: CASSVDINQPQHF.

The chain is built from TRBV28 and TRBJ2-3; 11 bases line up with TRBD2. Germline lookup yields CDR1 MDHEN and CDR2 SYDVKM. V was clipped by 5 bases and J by 0 bases; unmatched bases: 10. The CDR3 totals 18 residues. Written as DNA, the CDR3 is TGTGCCAGCAGTGCTACTAGCGGGGGTACTACTAGCACAGATACGCAGTATTTT. Its translation is CASSATSGGTTSTDTQYF.

The J gene is TRBJ2-3, the V gene TRBV24-1; TRBD1 matches 8 bases. CDR1 is KGHDR, CDR2 SFDVKD, per germline. CDR3 length: 16 residues. The V segment lost 4 bases and the J segment 2 bases; nucleotides outside the gene matches: 7. In nucleotides, the CDR3 is TGTGCCACCAGTGACCATGACAGGGGTTACACAGATACGCAGTATTTT. Protein sequence: CATSDHDRGYTDTQYF.

V usage is TRBV14 and J usage is TRBJ1-3, with 8 bases identical to TRBD1. V shed 4 bases, J shed 0 bases, and the junction held 11 bases outside the gene matches. There are 18 residues in the CDR3. CDR1 SGHDN and CDR2 FVKESK come from the germline V gene. The DNA of the CDR3 is TGTGCCAGCAGCCGCCGAGCCAGGGGGCCGAGCTCTGGAAACACCATATATTTT. It is translated as CASSRRARGPSSGNTIYF.

The CDR3 DNA follows: TGTGCCAGCAGGCTACCTGACAGTCCCTATGGCTACACCTTC. Translated: CASRLPDSPYGYTF. The rearrangement uses TRBV9 and TRBJ1-2, with D possibly matching TRBD1 (5 bases). The germline V gene encodes CDR1 SGDLS and CDR2 YYNGEE. Trimming left V 5 bases short and J 4 bases short, with 15 bases between. The CDR3 length is 14 residues.

On this clone itself: Sequence at one end of the junction differs from germline and may be a read error. The chain joins TRBV7-9 to TRBJ1-2; 11 bases line up with TRBD1. CDR3 length: 12 amino acids. The germline V gene has CDR1 SEHNR and CDR2 FQNEAQ (reference sequence). CDR3 amino acids: CASSLMDRGPFF. DNA of the CDR3: TGTGCCAGCAGCCTAATGGACAGGGGGCCCTTTTTC.

The rearrangement uses TRBV4-1 and TRBJ1-2, with D unresolved. This CDR3 is 16 amino acids long. Trimming removed 0 bases at V and 4 bases at J, with 15 bases between. Germline lookup yields CDR1 MGHRA and CDR2 YSYEKL. Here the CDR3 DNA reads TGCGCCAGCAGCCAAGACTGGGGATTCGGGAGCTATGGCTACACCTTC. This codes for CASSQDWGFGSYGYTF.

The J gene is TRBJ2-2, the V gene TRBV15, with D maybe TRBD1 (7 bases). The V end was cut by 3 bases, the J end by 0 bases, with 11 bases between. CDR3 length: 16 amino acids. Germline CDR1 is LNHNV and CDR2 is YYDKDF (reference sequence). CDR3 amino acids: CATSREGATNTGELFF. CDR3 DNA sequence: TGTGCCACCAGCAGGGAGGGGGCAACGAACACCGGGGAGCTGTTTTTT. Based on the CDR3 plus reference TRBV15 and TRBJ2-2, the full variable domain is DAMVIQNPRYQVTQFGKPVTLSCSQTLNHNVMYWYQQKSSQAPKLLFHYYDKDFNNEADTPDNFQSRRPNTSFCFLDIRSPGLGDTAMYLCATSREGATNTGELFFGEGSRLTVL.

CDR3 sequence reads: CASSPRTRAETQYF. CDR3 in DNA: TGTGCCAGCTCACCCCGGACAAGGGCAGAGACCCAGTACTTC. The V gene is TRBV18, the J gene TRBJ2-5; possible D gene TRBD1, 5 bases. The CDR3 is made up of 14 amino acids. V was trimmed by 3 bases and J by 4 bases, leaving 12 bases between them. Germline V gives CDR1 KGHSH, CDR2 LQKENI.

The rearrangement links TRBV28 to TRBJ2-5, with 10 bases lining up with TRBD1. CDR3 length equals 16 residues. V lost 0 bases, J lost 3 bases, and 4 bases stayed unmatched. CDR1 is MDHEN and CDR2 is SYDVKM in the germline V gene. CDR3 bases: TGTGCCAGCAGTTTATGGGCGGACAGGGGGAAAGAGACCCAGTACTTC. It translates to CASSLWADRGKETQYF.

The rearrangement joins TRBV30 to TRBJ2-7; D ambiguous. V lost 2 bases and J lost 0, with 8 bases in between. CDR1 is GTSNPN and CDR2 is SVGIG in the germline V gene (reference sequence). CDR3 size: 13 residues. DNA of the CDR3: TGTGCCTGGAGTTTGGAGTTCTCCTACGAGCAGTACTTC. Its translation is CAWSLEFSYEQYF.

This chain links TRBV4-3 with TRBJ2-5, with TRBD2 as a possible D gene (5 bases). Trimming pared 4 bases from V and 5 bases from J, leaving 17 bases between. The CDR3 is 15 amino acids. Germline V gene sequence: CDR1 LGHNA, CDR2 YSLEER. CDR3 DNA: TGCGCCAGCAGCCCGAGGCGGGTCTCGGAGGAGACCCAGTACTTC. Its translation: CASSPRRVSEETQYF.

This clone was counted once. The chain has TRBV5-1 and TRBJ2-1; tentative D call: TRBD2 (6 bases). Germline-derived CDR1 and CDR2 are SGHRS and YFSETQ. V lost 2 bases, J lost 0 bases, and 9 bases lay in between. The CDR3 is 15 amino acids. The CDR3 is CASSFSGDSYNEQFF. The CDR3 DNA reads as TGCGCCAGCAGCTTTTCGGGGGACTCCTACAATGAGCAGTTCTTC.

The chain joins TRBV10-3 to TRBJ2-3; D is unclear. Trimming removed 3 bases at V and 2 bases at J, with 3 bases between. This CDR3 spans 12 amino acids. Germline V gene data show CDR1 as ENHRY and CDR2 as SYGVKD. The CDR3, as DNA: TGTGCCATCAGTGACTACACAGATACGCAGTATTTT. Translation gives CAISDYTDTQYF.

DNA for the CDR3: TGCAGCGTTGATTCGGACGGGGTGGGGAGGCCCTCCTACGAGCAGTACTTC. Residues: CSVDSDGVGRPSYEQYF. V and J are TRBV29-1 and TRBJ2-7, with D tentatively TRBD2 (6 bases). Deletions cut 3 bases from V and 0 bases from J, with 21 bases between. This CDR3 region has 17 residues. Per germline, CDR1 SQVTM and CDR2 ANQGSEA.

The chain joins TRBV4-3 to TRBJ2-7; D uncertain. The length of the CDR3 is 17 residues. Trimming left V 0 bases short and J 3 bases short, with 18 bases between. Germline V gene data show CDR1 as LGHNA and CDR2 as YSLEER. The CDR3 region is CASSQDRSRRDHYEQYF. The CDR3 DNA is TGCGCCAGCAGCCAAGATAGGAGTCGTCGCGACCACTACGAGCAGTACTTC.

Only a few counts were recorded for this clone. The V gene is TRBV28, the J gene TRBJ1-5, with D possibly being TRBD1 (5 bases). Trimming pared 4 bases from V and 4 bases from J, leaving 14 bases between. CDR1 and CDR2 from the germline V gene are MDHEN and SYDVKM. The CDR3 consists of 15 residues. CDR3: CASSYYPDNNQPQHF. The CDR3 DNA sequence: TGTGCCAGCAGTTACTACCCGGACAATAATCAGCCCCAGCATTTT. Full variable domain (rest looked up from reference TRBV28 and TRBJ1-5): DVKVTQSSRYLVKRTGEKVFLECVQDMDHENMFWYRQDPGLGLRLIYFSYDVKMKEKGDIPEGYSVSREKKERFSLILESASTNQTSMYLCASSYYPDNNQPQHFGDGTRLSIL.

The chain uses TRBV6-6 and TRBJ2-7, with 7 bases aligning to TRBD2. The CDR3 consists of 12 residues. Germline-derived CDR1 and CDR2 are MNHNY and SVGAGI (reference sequence). Unmatched junction bases numbered 7, after V lost 7 bases and J lost 7 bases. The CDR3 DNA sequence: TGTGCCAGCACCCCTACCGGGGGGGAGCAGTACTTC. It is translated as CASTPTGGEQYF.

The CDR3 DNA follows: TGTGCCAGCAGCCAGGGGGCGCCCAGGGGAGCTGGCTACACCTTC. Protein sequence: CASSQGAPRGAGYTF. V usage is TRBV28 and J usage is TRBJ1-2; the match to TRBD1 covers 8 bases. Germline V lookup: CDR1 MDHEN, CDR2 SYDVKM. Trimming at V came to 6 bases and at J to 7 bases, leaving 13 bases not matched to a gene. The CDR3 has 15 residues.

This chain uses TRBV28 with TRBJ2-7; TRBD2 agrees at 13 bases. This CDR3 region has 18 residues. Germline values: CDR1 MDHEN, CDR2 SYDVKM. Trimming at V came to 5 bases and at J to 6 bases, leaving 16 bases not matched to a gene. CDR3 DNA: TGTGCCAGCAGTGCCCCGGGACTAGCGGGAACCCCTTTCTCCGAGCAGTACTTC. It is translated as CASSAPGLAGTPFSEQYF.

The rearrangement uses TRBV7-9 and TRBJ2-7; D is possibly TRBD1 (5 bases). The germline CDR1 and CDR2 sequences are SEHNR and FQNEAQ (reference sequence). V was pared by 3 bases and J by 6 bases, with 12 bases between. The CDR3 totals 13 residues. CDR3 loop: CASSFGGHGEQYF. The CDR3 DNA reads TGTGCCAGCAGCTTCGGCGGACACGGCGAGCAGTACTTC. The variable domain in full, completed from reference TRBV7-9 and TRBJ2-7, reads DTGVSQNPRHKITKRGQNVTFRCDPISEHNRLYWYRQTLGQGPEFLTYFQNEAQLEKSRLLSDRFSAERPKGSFSTLEIQRTEQGDSAMYLCASSFGGHGEQYFGPGTRLTVT.

This sequence joins TRBV6-6 and TRBJ1-5, with D maybe TRBD1 (5 bases). V shed 5 bases and J shed 4 bases, with 12 bases lying between them. CDR1 and CDR2 (germline): MNHNY, SVGAGI (reference sequence). The length of the CDR3 is 14 residues. CDR3 residues: CASSLTSGNQPQHF. The CDR3 nucleotides are TGTGCCAGCAGTCTTACCTCAGGGAATCAGCCCCAGCATTTT.